The next 30 T cell receptor beta chains were all read from a single sample in a study of T cells in Graves' hyperthyroidism and ophthalmopathy. Amplification of TCR beta CDR3 regions was performed using RNA transcripts as template. Initially, a first-round RT-PCR of the TCR CDR3 employed the HTBI primer set. TCRdb reprocessed the multiplex PCR reads with MiXCR, giving one entry per CDR3 protein. In the table there are around 340,000 distinct CDR3 sequences, roughly 20% of which are singletons. The sequencing sample was made of blood. The receptors here all came from a woman aged 40 to 50 with Graves' ophthalmopathy.

The chain couples TRBV6-5 to TRBJ2-6; D gene uncertain. The V and J ends lost 3 bases and 0 bases respectively, with 6 bases between them. Looked up from germline, CDR1 is MNHEY and CDR2 is SVGAGI. The CDR3 covers 15 residues. As DNA, the CDR3 is TGTGCCAGCAGTTATAAGTTCTCTGGGGCCAACGTCCTGACTTTC. Amino acids: CASSYKFSGANVLTF.

This chain links TRBV28 with TRBJ2-5; 10 nucleotides align to TRBD1. CDR3 length equals 17 residues. The V gene end was trimmed by 3 bases and the J gene end by 2 bases; junction bases not matched to a gene: 9. Germline CDR1 is MDHEN and CDR2 is SYDVKM. CDR3 bases: TGTGCCAGCAGTTTTCTGGCGACAGGGGGCGAACAAGAGACCCAGTACTTC. This codes for CASSFLATGGEQETQYF.

The chain recombines TRBV5-1 with TRBJ1-5; D might be TRBD1 (5 bases). Germline V gene sequence: CDR1 SGHRS, CDR2 YFSETQ. The V and J ends lost 0 bases and 0 bases respectively, with 7 bases between them. The CDR3 consists of 15 residues. The CDR3 sequence is CASSLDQGSNQPQHF. DNA for the CDR3: TGCGCCAGCAGCTTGGACCAGGGTAGCAATCAGCCCCAGCATTTT.

The rearrangement joins TRBV29-1 to TRBJ1-2; TRBD1 matches at 10 bases. The CDR3 is 13 amino acids. Germline-derived CDR1 and CDR2 are SQVTM and ANQGSEA. The J segment lost 7 bases and the V segment lost 6 bases, leaving 8 bases of the junction unmatched. As DNA, the CDR3 is TGCAGCGTAGAACCGGGACAGGGGATTGGCTACACCTTC. Translated, it gives CSVEPGQGIGYTF.

This clonotype has a count of ten or more. A read error may produce the germline difference seen at one junction end. The V call is TRBV27, the J call TRBJ2-7, with 7 bases lining up with TRBD2. From germline, CDR1 is MNHEY and CDR2 SMNVEV (reference sequence). The CDR3 contains 15 residues. Here the CDR3 reads CAGSPLGEGTYEQYF. In DNA form, the CDR3 reads TGTGCCGGCAGTCCCCTAGGGGAGGGTACCTACGAGCAGTACTTC.

This chain uses TRBV10-3 with TRBJ1-1; D gene ambiguous. The CDR3 extends over 11 amino acids. CDR1 and CDR2 (germline): ENHRY, SYGVKD. With 11 bases removed from V and 0 bases from J, the gap between germline ends came to 7 bases. CDR3 residues: CAVAVNTEAFF. CDR3 nucleotide sequence: TGTGCCGTGGCTGTGAACACTGAAGCTTTCTTT.

This clonotype was counted between two and nine times. A read error may explain this, as a much larger clone is one base away. No conserved phenylalanine or tryptophan ends this CDR3, so it is likely a read error. This chain connects TRBV7-6 to TRBJ2-3, with 7 bases matching TRBD2. The germline CDR1 and CDR2 sequences are SGHVS and FNYEAQ. J was trimmed by 6 bases and V by 5 bases; bases with no gene match: 8. The CDR3 sequence is 14 residues long. CDR3 region: CASSASGTGDTQYS. In DNA, the CDR3 is TGTGCCAGCAGCGCCAGCGGGACTGGGGATACGCAGTATTCT.

This clonotype was found many times. This chain links TRBV12-3 or TRBV12-4 with TRBJ1-2, with D possibly being TRBD1 (6 bases). The V end was cut by 6 bases, the J end by 4 bases, with 15 bases between. This CDR3 is built from 14 residues. The CDR3: CASSPPGTTYGYTF. The CDR3 DNA is TGTGCCAGCAGCCCCCCCGGGACAACCTATGGCTACACCTTC.

This clonotype was counted ten times or more. The CDR3 DNA is TGTGCCAGCAGTTCTCCACTGGACCGAGATCAGCCCCAGCATTTT. Translated, it gives CASSSPLDRDQPQHF. J is TRBJ1-5 and V is TRBV6-2 or TRBV6-3; no firm D call. Germline CDR1 MNHEY, CDR2 SVGEGT. This CDR3 contains 15 residues. The ends were cut back, 4 bases at V and 5 bases at J, with 15 bases in the middle.

This clonotype has ten or more counts. J is TRBJ2-7 and V is TRBV6-5, with D uncertain. Germline V gives CDR1 MNHEY, CDR2 SVGAGI. The germline V and J ends were trimmed by 4 bases and 4 bases, with 17 bases remaining between them. This CDR3 comprises 15 residues. The CDR3 nucleotides read TGTGCCAGCAGTTCCCTCCCGGGCGAGGAATACGAGCAGTACTTC. This translates into CASSSLPGEEYEQYF.

Many counts were recorded for this clonotype. This chain connects TRBV6-1 to TRBJ2-7; weak D call: TRBD1 (5 bases). The CDR3 consists of 13 residues. Germline values: CDR1 MNHNS, CDR2 SASEGT. V was shortened by 3 bases and J by 4 bases, with 10 bases between the two germline ends. CDR3 region: CASSDSGPYEQYF. The CDR3 DNA reads TGTGCCAGCAGTGATTCAGGGCCGTACGAGCAGTACTTC.

This clonotype has ten or more counts. This chain uses TRBV20-1 with TRBJ2-7; D gene unclear. The CDR3 loop spans 13 amino acids. Trimming took off 6 bases at V and 3 bases at J, with 15 bases between the two ends. CDR1 and CDR2 (germline): DFQATT, SNEGSKA (reference sequence). The CDR3 reads CSASEDLVYEQYF. The CDR3 DNA follows: TGCAGTGCCTCGGAAGACCTTGTCTACGAGCAGTACTTC.

Of note for this clonotype: Germline is not matched at one junction end, which may reflect a read error. The chain has TRBV2 and TRBJ2-7; 8 nucleotides line up with TRBD2. Per germline, CDR1 SNHLY and CDR2 FYNNEI. There are 15 residues in the CDR3. This chain's CDR3 is CASSLTTGRAYEQCF. The CDR3 nucleotides are TGTGCCAGCAGCCTGACTACCGGGAGGGCCTACGAGCAGTGCTTC.

This clonotype was seen only a few times. The chain recombines TRBV11-2 with TRBJ1-2, with 9 nucleotides matching TRBD1. Germline V gene sequence: CDR1 SGHAT, CDR2 FQNNGV. CDR3 length: 15 residues. Unmatched junction bases numbered 6, after V lost 3 bases and J lost 4 bases. The CDR3 DNA follows: TGTGCCAGCAGCTTTACAGGGGGCGCTTTCTATGGCTACACCTTC. Encoded protein: CASSFTGGAFYGYTF.

Concerning this clonotype itself: Mismatch with germline at one junction end may stem from a read error. The rearrangement links TRBV28 to TRBJ2-6; tentative D call: TRBD1 (5 bases). This CDR3 contains 16 residues. Germline CDR1 reads MDHEN; CDR2 reads SYDVKM. The CDR3: CASSLWSVSGANVLNF. Written as DNA, the CDR3 is TGTGCCAGCAGTTTATGGTCAGTATCTGGGGCCAACGTCCTGAATTTC.

This clonotype was detected only once. The DNA for the CDR3 is TGTGCCAGCAGTCCCCTCGGGGGCGAGCAGTACTTC. Translated: CASSPLGGEQYF. V gene TRBV27 combines with J gene TRBJ2-7; D might be TRBD2 (6 bases). V was pared by 5 bases and J by 6 bases, with 11 bases between. The germline V gene encodes CDR1 MNHEY and CDR2 SMNVEV (reference sequence). This CDR3 has 12 residues.

The chain is built from TRBV4-1 and TRBJ1-1; the D is unclear. Germline CDR1 is MGHRA and CDR2 is YSYEKL. Deletions cut 0 bases from V and 0 bases from J, with 8 bases between. This CDR3 spans 15 amino acids. The CDR3 protein is CASSQDGTLNTEAFF. The CDR3 DNA reads as TGCGCCAGCAGCCAAGACGGAACATTGAACACTGAAGCTTTCTTT.

This clonotype came up many times. The rearrangement joins TRBV5-1 to TRBJ1-2; no definite D call. Per germline, CDR1 SGHRS and CDR2 YFSETQ. Trimming removed 0 bases from V and 4 bases from J, with 13 bases in between. The CDR3 runs 15 residues. In DNA form, the CDR3 reads TGCGCCAGCAGCTTGGCCCCGGCCGGAGGCTATGGCTACACCTTC. Translating it yields CASSLAPAGGYGYTF.

The chain employs TRBV28 and TRBJ2-7, with D possibly matching TRBD2 (6 bases). The CDR3 totals 14 residues. V lost 3 bases, J lost 4 bases, and 13 bases lay in between. Germline V lookup: CDR1 MDHEN, CDR2 SYDVKM. CDR3 loop: CASSFAGITYEQYF. The DNA of the CDR3 is TGTGCCAGCAGTTTTGCGGGAATTACTTACGAGCAGTACTTC.

The chain links TRBV20-1 to TRBJ1-2; TRBD1 matches 12 bases. Germline CDR1 is DFQATT and CDR2 is SNEGSKA (reference sequence). This CDR3 comprises 16 residues. With 6 bases clipped from V and 3 bases from J, the junction kept 11 bases outside the gene matches. The CDR3 protein is CSAHTGTGGLDYGYTF. The CDR3 coding sequence is TGCAGTGCCCACACCGGGACAGGGGGCCTGGACTATGGCTACACCTTC.

The V gene is TRBV7-2, the J gene TRBJ2-5; 8 nucleotides line up with TRBD2. Germline V gene sequence: CDR1 SGHTA, CDR2 FQGNSA. The CDR3 runs to 15 residues. The V gene end was trimmed by 4 bases and the J gene end by 5 bases; junction bases not matched to a gene: 9. The CDR3 region has the DNA TGTGCCAGCAGCTCGCGAGCGGGAGAGGGGGAGACCCAGTACTTC. Translating gives CASSSRAGEGETQYF.

In this sample, this clonotype turned up many times. The CDR3 spells CASSAGATYEQYF. DNA of the CDR3: TGTGCCAGCAGTGCAGGGGCTACCTACGAGCAGTACTTC. The chain is built from TRBV27 and TRBJ2-7; D might be TRBD1 (6 bases). Trimming pared 5 bases from V and 2 bases from J, leaving 10 bases between. The CDR3 runs 13 residues. Germline V gene lookup returns CDR1 MNHEY and CDR2 SMNVEV (reference sequence).

This clonotype was seen ten or more times. The genes are TRBV6-5 and TRBJ1-5; maybe TRBD1 (6 bases). Germline CDR1 is MNHEY and CDR2 is SVGAGI. This CDR3 spans 13 amino acids. V lost 4 bases and J lost 8, with 12 bases in between. Here the CDR3 DNA reads TGTGCCAGCAGTTTAGGACAGATGGAGCCCCAGCATTTT. Its protein product is CASSLGQMEPQHF.

In its sample, this clonotype was seen many times. V is TRBV30 and J is TRBJ1-2, with D perhaps matching TRBD1 (6 bases). In germline, CDR1 is GTSNPN, CDR2 SVGIG (reference sequence). Trimming took 5 bases from V and 6 from J, leaving 13 bases between them. The CDR3 totals 12 residues. The CDR3 loop reads CAWADRSHGYTF. The CDR3 DNA reads TGTGCCTGGGCTGACAGGAGCCATGGCTACACCTTC.

A word on this clonotype: A clone one base away is much larger, so this may be a read error. The chain joins TRBV19 to TRBJ2-5; unclear D gene. Trimming pared 2 bases from V and 1 base from J, leaving 14 bases between. Germline V gene data show CDR1 as LNHDA and CDR2 as SQIVND (reference sequence). The CDR3 has 16 residues. CDR3: CASSISLSRSQETQYF. In nucleotides, the CDR3 is TGTGCCAGTAGTATATCACTGAGTAGGAGCCAAGAGACCCAGTACTTC.

This clonotype was detected only a few times. The genes are TRBV11-2 and TRBJ2-6, with 7 bases fitting TRBD1. CDR1 and CDR2 from the germline V gene are SGHAT and FQNNGV. The CDR3 is 17 residues long. V shed 5 bases and J 4 bases; nucleotides not matched to a gene: 11. CDR3 residues: CASSNGQERSGANVLTF. For the CDR3, the DNA is TGTGCCAGCAGCAACGGACAGGAACGTTCGGGGGCCAACGTCCTGACTTTC. The full variable domain, completed using reference TRBV11-2 and TRBJ2-6, is EAGVAQSPRYKIIEKRQSVAFWCNPISGHATLYWYQQILGQGPKLLIQFQNNGVVDDSQLPKDRFSAERLKGVDSTLKIQPAKLEDSAVYLCASSNGQERSGANVLTFGAGSRLTVL.

Ten or more counts support this clonotype. The V gene is TRBV6-2 or TRBV6-3, the J gene TRBJ1-2, with D possibly being TRBD1 (6 bases). Germline CDR1 is MNHEY and CDR2 is SVGEGT. Trimming left V 2 bases short and J 3 bases short, with 10 bases between. The CDR3 length is 14 residues. CDR3 DNA sequence: TGTGCCAGCAGTTACGAGGGGGACTACTATGGCTACACCTTC. Its protein product is CASSYEGDYYGYTF.

This clonotype showed up many times. V is TRBV28 and J is TRBJ2-7; TRBD1 agrees at 8 bases. Trimming removed 2 bases from V and 3 bases from J; junction bases left unmatched: 12. Germline V CDR1 and CDR2: MDHEN, SYDVKM. CDR3 length: 17 residues. CDR3: CASSLGRGRDPVYEQYF. The CDR3, as DNA: TGTGCCAGCAGTTTAGGCAGGGGGCGCGACCCCGTCTACGAGCAGTACTTC.

The chain couples TRBV29-1 to TRBJ2-7, with 7 bases lining up with TRBD2. Trimming removed 7 bases from V and 0 bases from J; junction bases left unmatched: 6. The CDR3 is made up of 13 amino acids. Germline-derived CDR1 and CDR2 are SQVTM and ANQGSEA. The CDR3 spells CSEGAGSSYEQYF. CDR3 nucleotides: TGCAGCGAGGGAGCGGGAAGCTCCTACGAGCAGTACTTC.

This clonotype was recorded at least ten times. This rearrangement joins TRBV6-1 to TRBJ2-5; D might be TRBD2 (5 bases). The CDR3 extends over 13 amino acids. CDR1 is MNHNS, CDR2 SASEGT, per germline. The V gene lost 8 bases and the J gene lost 1 base, with 11 bases spanning the gap. The CDR3 protein is CASGRSGQETQYF. Here the CDR3 DNA reads TGTGCCAGCGGCCGGAGCGGCCAAGAGACCCAGTACTTC.